Listed below are T cell receptor beta chains from one sample, sequenced in a study of shared clonotypes between healthy human individuals. The assay was immunoSEQ multiplex PCR, and TCRdb's table has in-frame clones only and misses some. Counted here are about 2.4 million clones, more than 85% occurring once; the ten biggest clones make up about 0.34%. Sequencing was done on a sample of naive CD4+ T cells from PBMCs. These receptors were obtained from a man between 18 and 29 years old in good health. Some clones in this sample may be carry-over from other donors' samples. Each CDR3 is given with its conserved first and last residue. A D gene is named only where the DNA matches it firmly. The size of a clone is reported for some rows only, either as once, few or many, or as a class for expanded clones.

v_gene	d_gene	abundance	j_gene	CDR3aa	CDR3nt
TRBV7-2	NA	NA	TRBJ1-2	CASSKTNYGYTF	TGTGCCAGCAGCAAAACTAACTATGGCTACACCTTC
TRBV6-6	TRBD1	NA	TRBJ1-1	CASSYDRGAEAFF	TGTGCCAGCAGTTACGACAGGGGAGCCGAAGCTTTCTTT
TRBV9	TRBD2	NA	TRBJ2-5	CASSVAGGTVPETQYF	TGTGCCAGCAGCGTAGCCGGGGGGACTGTCCCGGAGACCCAGTACTTC
TRBV28	NA	NA	TRBJ1-2	CASSLWAGASGYTF	TGTGCCAGCAGTTTATGGGCGGGGGCCAGTGGCTACACCTTC
TRBV15	NA	NA	TRBJ1-1	CATSSGRVTEAFF	TGTGCCACCAGCAGCGGGCGGGTTACTGAAGCTTTCTTT
TRBV5-1	TRBD1	NA	TRBJ2-1	CVSTSGTGPNNEQFF	TGCGTCAGCACCTCCGGGACAGGACCCAACAATGAGCAGTTCTTC
TRBV5-4	NA	NA	TRBJ2-7	CASSRDGTVQYF	TGTGCCAGCAGTAGGGACGGGACCGTACAGTACTTC
TRBV5-1	TRBD2	NA	TRBJ2-1	CASSLASAGVGEQFF	TGCGCCAGCAGCTTGGCGTCAGCGGGAGTGGGTGAGCAGTTCTTC
TRBV14	TRBD1	NA	TRBJ1-1	CASSLTGGAGEAFF	TGTGCCAGCAGCCTGACAGGGGGCGCGGGTGAAGCTTTCTTT
TRBV18	NA	once	TRBJ2-7	CASSPQSGSYEQYF	TGTGCCAGCTCACCACAGTCCGGGAGTTACGAGCAGTACTTC
TRBV9	TRBD1	few	TRBJ1-2	CASSVGLQGGGYTF	TGTGCCAGCAGCGTAGGGCTACAGGGGGGTGGCTACACCTTC
TRBV28	NA	few	TRBJ1-1	CASSLRQGTLNTEAFF	TGTGCCAGCAGTTTACGGCAGGGGACTTTGAACACTGAAGCTTTCTTT
TRBV11-2	NA	NA	TRBJ1-5	CASSLAPSNQPQHF	TGTGCCAGCAGCCTCGCCCCTTCGAATCAGCCCCAGCATTTT
TRBV18	TRBD1	once	TRBJ1-5	CASSLQPIQGGQPQHF	TGTGCCAGCTCACTACAACCGATCCAGGGGGGTCAGCCCCAGCATTTT
TRBV21-1	NA	NA	TRBJ2-7	CASSARLLQGKPYEQYF	TGTGCCAGCAGCGCCCGCTTGTTACAGGGAAAGCCCTACGAGCAGTACTTC
TRBV5-4	TRBD1	NA	TRBJ1-5	CASDGQGRIHQPQHF	TGTGCCAGCGACGGACAGGGTAGGATCCATCAGCCCCAGCATTTT
TRBV28	TRBD2	NA	TRBJ2-5	CASTVYKRPSGYQETQYF	TGTGCCAGCACAGTTTATAAAAGGCCTAGCGGGTACCAAGAGACCCAGTACTTC
TRBV28	TRBD1	NA	TRBJ2-3	CASSPQTKGAPDTQYF	TGTGCCAGCAGTCCCCAGACAAAGGGGGCTCCAGATACGCAGTATTTT
TRBV28	NA	NA	TRBJ2-1	CASSGPSRYNEQFF	TGTGCCAGCAGTGGGCCAAGTAGGTACAATGAGCAGTTCTTC
TRBV18	NA	few	TRBJ1-2	CASSPGPTSGYGYTF	TGTGCCAGCTCTCCGGGGCCTACAAGTGGCTATGGCTACACCTTC
TRBV5-1	NA	NA	TRBJ2-5	CASSSGPETQYF	TGCGCCAGCAGCTCCGGACCCGAGACCCAGTACTTC
TRBV11-2	NA	NA	TRBJ2-4	CASSLLRRGVLGIQYF	TGTGCCAGCAGCTTACTCCGCAGGGGGGTTTTAGGCATTCAGTACTTC
TRBV28	NA	NA	TRBJ1-4	CASSGRRSTNEKLFF	TGTGCCAGCAGTGGCCGGCGGTCAACTAATGAAAAACTGTTTTTT
TRBV5-4	NA	once	TRBJ1-2	CASSRDRTDGYTF	TGTGCCAGCAGCCGAGACCGGACAGATGGCTACACCTTC
TRBV5-6	NA	NA	TRBJ2-5	CASSLRETQYF	TGTGCCAGCAGCTTACGAGAGACCCAGTACTTC
TRBV7-3	NA	NA	TRBJ2-2	CASSFGSMNTGELFF	TGTGCCAGCAGCTTCGGATCGATGAACACCGGGGAGCTGTTTTTT
TRBV4-3	NA	NA	TRBJ2-7	CASSQEAATQGREQYF	TGCGCCAGCAGCCAAGAGGCGGCGACCCAGGGGAGAGAGCAGTACTTC
TRBV10-3	NA	NA	TRBJ1-2	CAISESARLAYGYTF	TGTGCCATCAGTGAGTCGGCCAGATTAGCCTATGGCTACACCTTC
TRBV4-2	NA	NA	TRBJ2-1	CASSTTLHTDNEQFF	TGTGCCAGCAGCACTACCCTACACACAGACAATGAGCAGTTCTTC
TRBV4-1	NA	few	TRBJ1-3	CASSQDRQDRPRKF	TGCGCCAGCAGCCAAGACCGACAGGACCGGCCCCGAAAGTTT
TRBV7-9	TRBD2	NA	TRBJ2-5	CASSLLLAEETQYF	TGTGCCAGCAGCTTACTACTAGCGGAAGAGACCCAGTACTTC
TRBV2	NA	NA	TRBJ2-5	CASLGTVTLETQYF	TGTGCCAGCCTGGGGACCGTTACACTGGAGACCCAGTACTTC
TRBV14	TRBD1	NA	TRBJ2-2	CASSRLTGANTGELFF	TGTGCCAGCAGCCGGCTGACAGGGGCGAACACCGGGGAGCTGTTTTTT